The T cell receptor (beta chain) under discussion was sequenced for a study of T cell responses to AZD1222 COVID-19 vaccine. Looking at the study overall: Whether given at about 4 or about 12 weeks, second doses were pooled.

Data came from immunoSEQ multiplex PCR; TCRdb stores just in-frame clones and leaves some out. The data hold more than 100,000 clones, with about 90% observed a single time. Study-wide results and caveats: Increased Spike-specific TCR breadth and depth were observed after two AZD1222 doses. Across spike, vaccine-associated CD4 TCRs were found, dominant at 160-218 and 743-854.

About this clone: Its antigen remains unknown.

Trimming took off 6 bases at V and 0 bases at J, with 11 bases between the two ends. Looked up from germline, CDR1 is MGHRA and CDR2 is YSYEKL. The CDR3 sequence is 15 residues long. This sample comprised peripheral blood, obtained on day 0 of AZD1222 vaccination. The sequence was collected from an adult in good health. This sequence joins TRBV4-1 and TRBJ1-4, with D uncertain. The CDR3 region has the DNA TGCGCCAGCAGACCGGGTGGATCAACTAATGAAAAACTGTTTTTT. Amino acid sequence: CASRPGGSTNEKLFF.